This T cell receptor (beta chain) appears in the sequencing data of a study of patients and donors after allogeneic stem cell transplantation. Deletions cut 6 bases from V and 3 bases from J, with 3 bases between. The CDR3 consists of 11 residues. From germline, CDR1 is SNHLY and CDR2 FYNNEI. TCRdb re-called the RT-PCR reads through MiXCR, storing one row per CDR3 protein. Among about 200,000 distinct CDR3 sequences listed, about 37% were seen once. The sample comprised blood, either unsorted or a sorted T cell fraction (not recorded which). This sequence was found in a human donor who was either an allogeneic HSCT recipient or a stem cell or donor lymphocyte infusion donor (not recorded which). It is not recorded whose cells these are; they may come from a transplant donor. The chain employs TRBV2 and TRBJ1-3; no clear D. The CDR3 nucleotides are TGTGCCAGCAGGGTTGGAAACACCATATATTTT. Amino acid sequence: CASRVGNTIYF.